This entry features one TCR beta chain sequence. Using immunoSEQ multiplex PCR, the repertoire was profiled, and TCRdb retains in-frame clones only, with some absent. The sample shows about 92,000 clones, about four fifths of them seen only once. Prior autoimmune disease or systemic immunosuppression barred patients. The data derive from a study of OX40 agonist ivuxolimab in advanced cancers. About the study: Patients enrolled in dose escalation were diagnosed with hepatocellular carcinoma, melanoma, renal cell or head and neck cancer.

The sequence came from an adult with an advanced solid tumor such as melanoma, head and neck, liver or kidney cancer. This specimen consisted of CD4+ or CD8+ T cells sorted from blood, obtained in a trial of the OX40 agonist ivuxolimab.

For the CDR3, the DNA is TGTGCCACCAGCACAAACCAGGGGGACTATGGCTACACCTTC. This encodes CATSTNQGDYGYTF. The V call is TRBV15, the J call TRBJ1-2; TRBD1 agrees at 7 bases. CDR3 length: 14 residues. J was trimmed by 3 bases and V by 4 bases; bases with no gene match: 5. The germline CDR1 and CDR2 sequences are LNHNV and YYDKDF (reference sequence).